This section outlines one T cell receptor beta chain sequence together with its context. Its specificity is unknown. This specimen comes from a study of vaccination effects on CD4 cells after COVID-19. ViraFEST assay sequencing came after antigen-specific CD4+ T cells were expanded with viral peptide pools. CD4+ T cells were isolated after less than 13 days of culture. Participants received two doses of either the BNT162b2 or mRNA-1273 vaccine. The V gene's germline CDR1 is SNHLY and CDR2 FYNNEI. The V end was cut by 1 base, the J end by 8 bases, with 11 bases between. CDR3 length: 13 amino acids. Produced via immunoSEQ multiplex PCR; TCRdb's table is partial and in-frame only. The table shows tens of thousands of clones, with around 80% occurring only once.

The rearrangement uses TRBV2 and TRBJ1-1; maybe TRBD1 (6 bases). The source was CD4+ T cells from PBMCs cultured with HCoV-229E spike peptides, collected after COVID-19 vaccination. This sequence originates from a human donor who received a COVID-19 vaccine. CDR3 coding DNA: TGTGCCAGCAGTGAAGAGGGGGGTGGGGAAGCTTTCTTT. It is translated as CASSEEGGGEAFF.